These 28 T cell receptor beta chains were all obtained from the same sample, sequenced in a study of response to subunit inactivated influenza vaccine. TCRdb re-analysed the RT-PCR reads in MiXCR, keeping a single row per CDR3 protein. The data contain hundreds of thousands of distinct CDR3 sequences, approximately 10% of them singletons. In addition, the sample was reused for a study of T cells expressing NK-cell markers. That report adds: A 5'RACE template switching approach incorporating UMIs was used to make TCR beta cDNA.

The sequencing used PBMCs from blood, collected on the day of vaccination. All receptors come from a man aged 45 to 65 who received an inactivated influenza vaccine.

This clonotype was seen more than once but under ten times. The rearrangement uses TRBV5-1 and TRBJ2-2; 7 bases are shared with TRBD2. This CDR3 is 16 amino acids long. From germline, CDR1 is SGHRS and CDR2 YFSETQ. Germline trimming cut 2 bases from V and 7 bases from J; bases unmatched to any gene: 11. The CDR3 reads CASSLSSRLAGGELFF. DNA for the CDR3: TGCGCCAGCAGCTTATCCTCTAGACTAGCCGGCGGGGAGCTGTTTTTT.

This clonotype was counted between two and nine times. The chain uses TRBV9 and TRBJ2-7, with 10 bases fitting TRBD1. CDR3 length: 13 residues. Germline lookup yields CDR1 SGDLS and CDR2 YYNGEE. V dropped 2 bases and J dropped 6; count of bases not matched to a gene: 2. The CDR3 here is CASSVRTGGEQYF. Here the CDR3 DNA reads TGTGCCAGCAGCGTCCGGACAGGGGGCGAGCAGTACTTC.

The chain carries TRBV7-9 and TRBJ2-7, with TRBD1 matching over 8 bases. Germline V gives CDR1 SEHNR, CDR2 FQNEAQ (reference sequence). Trimming removed 0 bases from V and 6 bases from J; junction bases left unmatched: 7. This CDR3 is 15 amino acids long. In nucleotides, the CDR3 is TGTGCCAGCAGCTTAGCTGGGACAGGTATTTTCGAGCAGTACTTC. This codes for CASSLAGTGIFEQYF.

This clonotype has only a few counts. This chain connects TRBV6-2 or TRBV6-3 to TRBJ1-6; the match to TRBD1 covers 8 bases. The V gene end was trimmed by 2 bases and the J gene end by 3 bases; junction bases not matched to a gene: 3. The germline gives CDR1 MNHEY, CDR2 SVGEGT. The length of the CDR3 is 16 residues. The CDR3 DNA reads as TGTGCCAGCAGTTACCCGACAGGGGACTATAATTCACCCCTCCACTTT. Translating it yields CASSYPTGDYNSPLHF.

This clonotype has a handful of counts. The J gene is TRBJ1-1, the V gene TRBV20-1; 7 bases line up with TRBD1. The CDR3 runs to 13 residues. CDR1 DFQATT and CDR2 SNEGSKA come from the germline V gene (reference sequence). V was pared by 6 bases and J by 4 bases, with 8 bases of the junction left unmatched. CDR3 residues: CSAPGQEGTEAFF. For the CDR3, the DNA is TGCAGTGCCCCTGGACAGGAAGGCACTGAAGCTTTCTTT.

V usage is TRBV10-3 and J usage is TRBJ2-1; a possible D gene is TRBD2 (5 bases). This CDR3 spans 14 amino acids. Germline V gives CDR1 ENHRY, CDR2 SYGVKD. Trimming removed 0 bases at V and 10 bases at J, with 13 bases between. CDR3 sequence (DNA): TGTGCCATCAGTGAGTCAATTAGCGTTAACGAGCAGTTCTTC. This translates into CAISESISVNEQFF.

This chain joins TRBV29-1 and TRBJ2-2; D tentatively fits TRBD1 or TRBD2 (5 bases each). V was cut by 3 bases and J by 1 base, with 12 bases left in between. Germline assignment: CDR1 SQVTM and CDR2 ANQGSEA. The CDR3 runs 15 residues. This CDR3 is CSVEGVDMNTGELFF. Here the CDR3 DNA reads TGCAGCGTTGAGGGGGTAGATATGAACACCGGGGAGCTGTTTTTT.

The rearrangement links TRBV12-3 or TRBV12-4 to TRBJ2-5, with TRBD2 matching over 7 bases. The CDR3 is 14 amino acids. J was trimmed by 4 bases and V by 3 bases; bases with no gene match: 5. CDR3 loop: CASSFGPGGETQYF. The CDR3 nucleotides read TGTGCCAGCAGTTTCGGGCCGGGAGGAGAGACCCAGTACTTC.

This clonotype was seen more than once but under ten times. The chain employs TRBV15 and TRBJ2-3; 8 bases agree with TRBD1. The CDR3 has 13 residues. Germline values: CDR1 LNHNV, CDR2 YYDKDF (reference sequence). Trimming took 8 bases from V and 3 from J; bases not matched to a gene: 4. CDR3 DNA sequence: TGTGCCACCCAGGGGGCGCGGACAGATACGCAGTATTTT. Its protein is CATQGARTDTQYF.

This chain links TRBV5-1 with TRBJ2-7; TRBD1 is a possible D gene (6 bases). CDR1 SGHRS and CDR2 YFSETQ come from the germline V gene. Trimming cost V 0 bases and J 0 bases, with 16 bases left between them. The CDR3 is made up of 17 amino acids. The CDR3 spells CASSLGFWTESSYEQYF. CDR3 nucleotides: TGCGCCAGCAGCTTGGGGTTTTGGACAGAGAGCTCCTACGAGCAGTACTTC.

This clonotype has a handful of counts. V and J are TRBV12-3 or TRBV12-4 and TRBJ2-3; 11 positions agree with TRBD2. The CDR3 is 17 amino acids. V was pared by 3 bases and J by 4 bases, with 9 bases of the junction left unmatched. CDR3 residues: CASSLELAGDPADTQYF. In DNA form, the CDR3 reads TGTGCCAGCAGTTTGGAACTAGCGGGAGACCCCGCAGATACGCAGTATTTT.

The CDR3 DNA reads TGTGCCAGCAGCGGGACTAGCGGGGTATACAATGAGCAGTTCTTC. Its protein is CASSGTSGVYNEQFF. The chain carries TRBV12-3 or TRBV12-4 and TRBJ2-1, with 13 bases lining up with TRBD2. The CDR3 loop spans 15 amino acids. J lost 4 bases, V lost 6 bases, and 3 bases had no gene match.

This clonotype was recorded a few times. This chain connects TRBV20-1 to TRBJ2-7; 9 bases agree with TRBD2. V shed 5 bases and J 1 base; nucleotides not matched to a gene: 12. This CDR3 comprises 16 residues. Germline CDR1 and CDR2: DFQATT and SNEGSKA (reference sequence). CDR3 sequence (DNA): TGCAGTGCTCATGATCCCAGCGGGAGGAGGTCCTACGAGCAGTACTTC. This gives the protein CSAHDPSGRRSYEQYF.

This clonotype was seen more than once but under ten times. The chain joins TRBV6-2 or TRBV6-3 to TRBJ2-2; D not certain. The germline CDR1 and CDR2 sequences are MNHEY and SVGEGT. The ends were cut back, 1 base at V and 6 bases at J, with 6 bases in the middle. There are 13 residues in the CDR3. CDR3 sequence (DNA): TGTGCCAGCAGTTACTTTTCCTCCGGGGAGCTGTTTTTT. Translation: CASSYFSSGELFF.

The chain recombines TRBV4-3 with TRBJ2-2; D possibly corresponds to TRBD2 (6 bases). V was clipped by 4 bases and J by 6 bases, with 18 bases between them. This CDR3 has 16 residues. The germline V gene encodes CDR1 LGHNA and CDR2 YSLEER. CDR3 bases: TGCGCCAGCAGCCGAACACGATCGGGAGTCGCCGGGGAGCTGTTTTTT. This translates into CASSRTRSGVAGELFF.

V and J are TRBV19 and TRBJ1-5; 9 nucleotides line up with TRBD1. The V and J ends lost 7 bases and 2 bases, in that order; junction bases with no gene match: 3. CDR3 length equals 14 residues. From germline, CDR1 is LNHDA and CDR2 SQIVND (reference sequence). The chain's CDR3 is CASTRTGGNQPQHF. The CDR3 region has the DNA TGTGCCAGTACCCGGACAGGGGGCAATCAGCCCCAGCATTTT.

The table lists this clonotype with a count of one. The chain is built from TRBV2 and TRBJ2-1; either TRBD1 or TRBD2 may supply D (6 bases each). The CDR3 consists of 14 residues. The germline V gene encodes CDR1 SNHLY and CDR2 FYNNEI. The V gene lost 0 bases and the J gene lost 8 bases, with 11 bases spanning the gap. CDR3 DNA sequence: TGTGCCAGCAGTGAAGCGCTTGGGGGGCATGAGCAGTTCTTC. It translates to CASSEALGGHEQFF.

V gene TRBV28 combines with J gene TRBJ1-5; possible D gene TRBD1, 6 bases. Germline V lookup: CDR1 MDHEN, CDR2 SYDVKM. The ends were cut back, 7 bases at V and 6 bases at J, with 19 bases in the middle. The CDR3 sequence is 15 residues long. CDR3 loop: CASTIGGIGGQPQHF. The CDR3 DNA sequence: TGTGCCAGCACCATAGGGGGGATAGGCGGTCAGCCCCAGCATTTT.

The chain uses TRBV12-3 or TRBV12-4 and TRBJ1-5; D not certain. Trimming removed 3 bases at V and 9 bases at J, with 9 bases between. The CDR3 is 12 residues long. The CDR3 region is CASSLNWGPQHF. In DNA, the CDR3 is TGTGCCAGCAGTTTGAACTGGGGGCCCCAGCATTTT.

This clonotype was seen a handful of times. The J gene is TRBJ1-1, the V gene TRBV5-4, with a tentative D call TRBD1 (6 bases). CDR1 SGHNT and CDR2 YYREEE come from the germline V gene (reference sequence). V lost 4 bases to trimming and J lost 1 base, with 14 bases between them. CDR3 length: 15 residues. The CDR3 loop is CASSTGFFSNTEAFF. The DNA of the CDR3 is TGTGCCAGCAGCACAGGGTTTTTTTCGAACACTGAAGCTTTCTTT. The whole variable domain, filled in from reference TRBV5-4 and TRBJ1-1, reads ETGVTQSPTHLIKTRGQQVTLRCSSQSGHNTVSWYQQALGQGPQFIFQYYREEENGRGNFPPRFSGLQFPNYSSELNVNALELDDSALYLCASSTGFFSNTEAFFGQGTRLTVV.

V is TRBV3-1 and J is TRBJ2-2, with D possibly TRBD1 on 5 matching bases. This CDR3 is built from 17 residues. The V gene lost 0 bases and the J gene lost 2 bases, with 13 bases spanning the gap. The germline gives CDR1 LGHDT, CDR2 YNNKEL (reference sequence). CDR3: CASSQDRTLFNTGELFF. The CDR3 DNA sequence: TGTGCCAGCAGCCAAGATCGGACACTTTTCAACACCGGGGAGCTGTTTTTT.

This chain links TRBV6-2 or TRBV6-3 with TRBJ2-1, with TRBD1 matching 7 bases. The V gene's germline CDR1 is MNHEY and CDR2 SVGEGT. The ends lost 4 bases at V and 4 bases at J; junction bases unmatched: 7. The CDR3 is made up of 15 amino acids. The CDR3 DNA sequence: TGTGCCAGCAGTTTCCCCGGGACAGCATACAATGAGCAGTTCTTC. This translates into CASSFPGTAYNEQFF.

The chain employs TRBV5-1 and TRBJ2-1; 7 bases align to TRBD1. The germline V gene encodes CDR1 SGHRS and CDR2 YFSETQ. The CDR3 length is 15 residues. J gave up 5 bases and V 0 bases, and 5 bases lay outside the gene matches. CDR3 DNA: TGCGCCAGCAGCTTGGCCCCCGGACAGGACAATGAGCAGTTCTTC. This sequence encodes CASSLAPGQDNEQFF.

This rearrangement joins TRBV6-5 to TRBJ1-2; D unresolved. The germline V gene encodes CDR1 MNHEY and CDR2 SVGAGI. With 4 bases removed from V and 0 bases from J, the gap between germline ends came to 18 bases. The CDR3 is 17 residues long. CDR3 DNA sequence: TGTGCCAGCAGTTCCCTACCTCTGGCGGCAACTAACTATGGCTACACCTTC. Translating gives CASSSLPLAATNYGYTF.

This clonotype was picked up a small number of times. This chain links TRBV4-2 with TRBJ2-7, with TRBD2 matching over 11 bases. Germline V gene lookup returns CDR1 LGHNA and CDR2 YNFKEQ. This CDR3 is 16 amino acids long. V lost 2 bases, J lost 3 bases, and 6 bases stayed unmatched. The CDR3 spells CASSQQGGTSGYEQYF. The CDR3 DNA reads as TGTGCCAGCAGCCAACAGGGGGGGACTAGCGGCTACGAGCAGTACTTC.

In its sample, this clonotype was seen a few times. The chain has TRBV9 and TRBJ2-1; no clear D gene. CDR1 is SGDLS and CDR2 is YYNGEE in the germline V gene. V was clipped by 1 base and J by 12 bases, with 11 bases between them. The CDR3 extends over 12 amino acids. The DNA of the CDR3 is TGTGCCAGCAGCGTACCCCAAGGCAGGCAGTTCTTC. Encoded protein: CASSVPQGRQFF.

This clonotype was counted only a few times. The J gene is TRBJ1-2, the V gene TRBV5-1; D is unresolved. This CDR3 comprises 15 residues. The germline CDR1 and CDR2 sequences are SGHRS and YFSETQ. V lost 4 bases, J lost 4 bases, and 17 bases lay in between. The DNA of the CDR3 is TGCGCCAGCAGCCTAACCGGGCAGCAGATCTATGGCTACACCTTC. Translation: CASSLTGQQIYGYTF.

This clonotype has just a few counts. The chain links TRBV7-9 to TRBJ2-7; D is uncertain. V was cut by 4 bases and J by 3 bases, with 16 bases left in between. This CDR3 has 15 amino acids. Germline V gene sequence: CDR1 SEHNR, CDR2 FQNEAQ (reference sequence). The CDR3 DNA follows: TGTGCCAGCAGCTCTGTAGATGGAAAGAGCTACGAGCAGTACTTC. Its protein product is CASSSVDGKSYEQYF. Drawing the rest from reference TRBV7-9 and TRBJ2-7, the complete variable domain is DTGVSQNPRHKITKRGQNVTFRCDPISEHNRLYWYRQTLGQGPEFLTYFQNEAQLEKSRLLSDRFSAERPKGSFSTLEIQRTEQGDSAMYLCASSSVDGKSYEQYFGPGTRLTVT.